This T cell receptor (beta chain) was identified in a study of Ad26.COV2.S vaccination and SARS-CoV-2 variants. Libraries were prepared by immunoSEQ multiplex PCR; TCRdb keeps only in-frame clonotypes and omits some of them. The sample has fewer than 900,000 clones, 89% seen once. The treatment was: around 19 received Ad26.COV2.S at low or high dose, single or two shots; about 5 received placebo; per-sample allocation not given. The samples were gathered on day 63 after the first injection of vaccine or placebo. This CDR3 has 17 residues. Germline-derived CDR1 and CDR2 are SGHTS and YDEGEE. Germline trimming cut 6 bases from V and 6 bases from J; bases unmatched to any gene: 14.

The material was peripheral blood, obtained in a trial of Ad26.COV2.S vaccine versus placebo. The TCR was taken from a person between 18 and 59 years old who received the Ad26.COV2.S COVID-19 vaccine or a placebo. This chain links TRBV5-8 with TRBJ2-1, with 11 nucleotides matching TRBD2. The CDR3 coding sequence is TGTGCCAGCAAAGCCTACTTTAGCGGGAGGGAACGCAATGAGCAGTTCTTC. It encodes CASKAYFSGRERNEQFF.